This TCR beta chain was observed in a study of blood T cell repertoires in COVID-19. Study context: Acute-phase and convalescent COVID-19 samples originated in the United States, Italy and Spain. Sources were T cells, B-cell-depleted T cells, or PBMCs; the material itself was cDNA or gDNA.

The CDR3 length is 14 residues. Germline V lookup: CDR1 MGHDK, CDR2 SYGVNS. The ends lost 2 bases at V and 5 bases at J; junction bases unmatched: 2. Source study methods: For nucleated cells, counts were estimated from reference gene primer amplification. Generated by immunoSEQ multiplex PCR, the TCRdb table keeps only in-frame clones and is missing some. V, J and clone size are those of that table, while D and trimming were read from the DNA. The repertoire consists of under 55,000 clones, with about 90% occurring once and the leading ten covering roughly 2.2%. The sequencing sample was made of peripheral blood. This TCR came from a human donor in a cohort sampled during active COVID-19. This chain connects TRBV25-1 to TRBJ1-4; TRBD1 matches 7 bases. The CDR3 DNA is TGTGCCAGCAGTGAAGACAGGGCCAATGAAAAACTGTTTTTT. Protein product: CASSEDRANEKLFF.